The clone carrying this TCR beta chain came up a few times. What it binds is not known. Profiling relied on immunoSEQ multiplex PCR, and the TCRdb table lists in-frame clones only, not all of them. The sample has 25,000 to 35,000 clones, roughly 80% seen once. This CDR3 spans 14 amino acids. Per the germline V gene, CDR1 is GTSNPN and CDR2 is SVGIG (reference sequence). V was clipped by 0 bases and J by 6 bases, with 12 bases between them. These data originate in a study of PD-1 blockade in classical Hodgkin lymphoma. Overall study findings and caveats: Lower baseline TCR diversity marked trial partial responders and progressors.

Time point noted: cycle 4 day 1 (C4D1), after 6 weeks of nivolumab. Autologous stem cell transplantation was followed by relapse in every patient, and brentuximab vedotin exposure varied. CD4+ T cells were purified from thawed PBMCs by magnetic negative selection. The specimen comprised CD4+ T cells from blood, sampled before the fourth cycle of nivolumab. The V gene is TRBV30, the J gene TRBJ1-5; D uncertain. The receptor was isolated from a human donor with classical Hodgkin lymphoma. This chain's CDR3 is CAWSVEGYRQPQHF. The CDR3, as DNA: TGTGCCTGGAGTGTGGAAGGGTACCGTCAGCCCCAGCATTTT. The full variable domain, rest sourced from reference TRBV30 and TRBJ1-5, is SQTIHQWPATLVQPVGSPLSLECTVEGTSNPNLYWYRQAAGRGLQLLFYSVGIGQISSEVPQNLSASRPQDRQFILSSKKLLLSDSGFYLCAWSVEGYRQPQHFGDGTRLSIL.